The 12 T cell receptor beta chains in this list originate from one sample, sequenced in a study of T-cell memory formation after mild COVID-19. TCRdb passed the 5' RACE reads through MiXCR, listing each CDR3 protein once. The sample has roughly 190,000 distinct CDR3 sequences, about 27% seen once; the top ten hold more than 9.5%. The sequenced sample consisted of PBMCs or a T cell subset sorted from them (not recorded which). These receptor sequences come from an adult woman who had mild COVID-19 (a few samples of this study predate the infection). Cell type and time point are not known.

This clonotype appeared a few times. The chain links TRBV7-9 to TRBJ2-5; 8 positions match TRBD2. J lost 5 bases, V lost 1 base, and 6 bases had no gene match. The CDR3 is made up of 15 amino acids. CDR1 SEHNR and CDR2 FQNEAQ come from the germline V gene (reference sequence). For the CDR3, the DNA is TGTGCCAGCAGCTTAGGGTTAGCGGGAATCGAGACCCAGTACTTC. It specifies CASSLGLAGIETQYF.

This clonotype was observed a handful of times. The chain combines TRBV15 with TRBJ2-5; D is perhaps TRBD2 (5 bases). Trimming cost V 0 bases and J 3 bases, with 8 bases left between them. This CDR3 region has 14 residues. In germline, CDR1 is LNHNV, CDR2 YYDKDF (reference sequence). Here the CDR3 DNA reads TGTGCCACCAGCAGAGATTCCGGGAAAGAGACCCAGTACTTC. Translated: CATSRDSGKETQYF.

This clonotype came up a few times. The chain employs TRBV7-2 and TRBJ2-7, with 7 bases identical to TRBD2. The germline V gene has CDR1 SGHTA and CDR2 FQGNSA. The CDR3 is made up of 15 amino acids. J was trimmed by 6 bases and V by 0 bases; bases with no gene match: 8. CDR3 residues: CASSLAQGGWAEQYF. CDR3 in DNA: TGTGCCAGCAGCTTAGCGCAGGGAGGGTGGGCCGAGCAGTACTTC.

This clonotype was observed a handful of times. The chain carries TRBV3-1 and TRBJ1-6; D may be TRBD1 (5 bases). The germline CDR1 and CDR2 sequences are LGHDT and YNNKEL (reference sequence). The CDR3 runs 14 residues. Between the trimmed V and J ends, which lost 1 base and 10 bases, there was a span of 11 bases. CDR3 sequence: CASSQVLRDSPLHF. Here the CDR3 DNA reads TGTGCCAGCAGCCAAGTTCTCCGGGACTCACCCCTCCACTTT. Drawing the rest from reference TRBV3-1 and TRBJ1-6, the complete variable domain is DTAVSQTPKYLVTQMGNDKSIKCEQNLGHDTMYWYKQDSKKFLKIMFSYNNKELIINETVPNRFSPKSPDKAHLNLHINSLELGDSAVYFCASSQVLRDSPLHFGNGTRLTVT.

V gene TRBV7-9 combines with J gene TRBJ2-3, with D perhaps matching TRBD2 (5 bases). The germline CDR1 and CDR2 sequences are SEHNR and FQNEAQ (reference sequence). V dropped 5 bases and J dropped 0 bases, with 12 bases sitting between them. The length of the CDR3 is 15 residues. CDR3: CASSPPGGSTDTQYF. CDR3 bases: TGTGCCAGCAGCCCTCCCGGCGGGAGCACAGATACGCAGTATTTT.

The chain recombines TRBV29-1 with TRBJ1-1, with D perhaps matching TRBD1 (6 bases). V was clipped by 4 bases and J by 5 bases, with 17 bases between them. The CDR3 has 14 amino acids. The germline gives CDR1 SQVTM, CDR2 ANQGSEA. Written as DNA, the CDR3 is TGCAGCGTTGTAGGCAGGGGTGGATCGACTGAAGCTTTCTTT. It is translated as CSVVGRGGSTEAFF.

This clonotype was observed a handful of times. The gene calls are TRBV5-1 and TRBJ2-5, with a tentative D call TRBD1 (6 bases). Trimming removed 0 bases at V and 1 base at J, with 16 bases between. This CDR3 is built from 17 residues. The germline CDR1 and CDR2 sequences are SGHRS and YFSETQ. CDR3 sequence reads: CASSLEGLAGVQETQYF. CDR3 in DNA: TGCGCCAGCAGCTTGGAAGGGCTAGCAGGGGTCCAAGAGACCCAGTACTTC.

This chain joins TRBV28 and TRBJ1-4; a weak D match, TRBD1 (5 bases). The CDR3 contains 15 residues. CDR1 MDHEN and CDR2 SYDVKM come from the germline V gene. Trimming took 3 bases from V and 8 from J, leaving 16 bases between them. DNA for the CDR3: TGTGCCAGCAGTTTTACAGGAATTGGAAAAGAAAAACTGTTTTTT. It is translated as CASSFTGIGKEKLFF.

This clonotype has only a few counts. This chain connects TRBV27 to TRBJ2-1, with TRBD2 matching over 7 bases. V dropped 5 bases and J dropped 6; count of bases not matched to a gene: 1. CDR3 length equals 12 residues. Germline CDR1 reads MNHEY; CDR2 reads SMNVEV (reference sequence). CDR3 residues: CASSTGGNEQFF. The CDR3 DNA follows: TGTGCCAGCAGTACGGGGGGCAATGAGCAGTTCTTC.

This clonotype has a handful of counts. The chain carries TRBV6-5 and TRBJ1-6; a possible D gene is TRBD1 (5 bases). Looked up from germline, CDR1 is MNHEY and CDR2 is SVGAGI. V lost 2 bases and J 6 bases, leaving 17 bases between the germline ends. The CDR3 loop spans 17 amino acids. CDR3 nucleotides: TGTGCCAGCAGTTACACCCACGACAGACTCCTTAATTCACCCCTCCACTTT. This sequence encodes CASSYTHDRLLNSPLHF.

The chain combines TRBV11-3 with TRBJ2-2; D not resolved. CDR1 is SGHNT and CDR2 is YENEEA in the germline V gene. The CDR3 loop spans 12 amino acids. V was clipped by 6 bases and J by 6 bases, with 8 bases between them. The chain's CDR3 is CASRIDPGELFF. The DNA of the CDR3 is TGTGCCAGCAGAATCGACCCCGGGGAGCTGTTTTTT. The whole variable domain, filled in from reference TRBV11-3 and TRBJ2-2, reads EAGVVQSPRYKIIEKKQPVAFWCNPISGHNTLYWYLQNLGQGPELLIRYENEEAVDDSQLPKDRFSAERLKGVDSTLKIQPAELGDSAVYLCASRIDPGELFFGEGSRLTVL.

This clonotype was seen only a few times. V usage is TRBV15 and J usage is TRBJ2-5; 10 bases align to TRBD2. Losses at the gene ends were 2 bases for V and 5 bases for J; bases not matched to a gene: 5. The CDR3 spans 15 residues. The germline CDR1 and CDR2 sequences are LNHNV and YYDKDF (reference sequence). CDR3 bases: TGTGCCACCAGCAGACTAGCGGGGGCGGCGGAGACCCAGTACTTC. Translated, it gives CATSRLAGAAETQYF. The whole variable domain, remainder taken from reference TRBV15 and TRBJ2-5, is DAMVIQNPRYQVTQFGKPVTLSCSQTLNHNVMYWYQQKSSQAPKLLFHYYDKDFNNEADTPDNFQSRRPNTSFCFLDIRSPGLGDTAMYLCATSRLAGAAETQYFGPGTRLLVL.